This paragraph covers one T cell receptor (beta chain) sequence. The data were taken from a study of T cell responses to AZD1222 COVID-19 vaccine. Some clones are missing from TCRdb's copy, which holds only in-frame ones; the method was immunoSEQ multiplex PCR. In the table there are under 100,000 clones, 85% to 95% of which are singletons. V trimming: 3 bases; J trimming: 9 bases; junction bases outside the gene matches: 14. This CDR3 has 17 amino acids. Germline V gene data show CDR1 as SGHNT and CDR2 as YYREEE (reference sequence). The V gene is TRBV5-4, the J gene TRBJ1-6, with TRBD1 matching 8 bases. The sequence derives from an adult in good health. Sequencing was performed on peripheral blood, taken on day 0 of AZD1222 vaccination. CDR3: CASSSVTGQGGSSPLHF. CDR3 DNA sequence: TGTGCCAGCAGCTCCGTTACCGGACAGGGCGGGAGTTCACCCCTCCACTTT. Full variable domain (remainder filled in from reference TRBV5-4 and TRBJ1-6): ETGVTQSPTHLIKTRGQQVTLRCSSQSGHNTVSWYQQALGQGPQFIFQYYREEENGRGNFPPRFSGLQFPNYSSELNVNALELDDSALYLCASSSVTGQGGSSPLHFGNGTRLTVT.